These 31 T cell receptor beta chains came from one sample sequenced in a study of monozygotic twins with inflammatory bowel disease. TCRdb re-called the 5' RACE reads; one entry per CDR3 protein, DNA not given. The ten most abundant clones cover 2.4% of a sample with around 450,000 distinct CDR3 sequences. Sequencing used blood. These TCRs come from a human donor with ulcerative colitis or Crohn's disease, or a healthy co-twin of an affected twin (not recorded which).

This sequence joins TRBV4-3 and TRBJ2-7; checking the TCRdb D call of TRBD2 is not possible without DNA. The V gene's germline CDR1 is LGHNA and CDR2 YSLEER. The CDR3 has 16 amino acids. The CDR3 sequence: CASSQVASGSSYEQYF.

The CDR3 spells CASRRGTGGNYEQYF. This sequence joins TRBV6-2 or TRBV6-3 and TRBJ2-7; lacking DNA, the TRBD1 call made by TCRdb goes unchecked. The germline V gene encodes CDR1 MNHEY and CDR2 SVGEGT. This CDR3 has 15 amino acids.

This CDR3 reads CASSFGGAGGYNEQFF. The chain combines TRBV28 with TRBJ2-1; TCRdb returns TRBD2, unconfirmable since there is no DNA. Per the germline V gene, CDR1 is MDHEN and CDR2 is SYDVKM. The length of the CDR3 is 16 residues.

V and J are TRBV14 and TRBJ2-7; TCRdb names TRBD1, which stays unverified in the absence of DNA. This CDR3 has 11 amino acids. Germline assignment: CDR1 SGHDN and CDR2 FVKESK. The CDR3 here is CASSLGTRQYF.

V usage is TRBV5-1 and J usage is TRBJ2-3; TCRdb outputs TRBD2, but without DNA this stays unchecked. The CDR3 contains 15 residues. Germline values: CDR1 SGHRS, CDR2 YFSETQ. The CDR3 loop is CASSSLAGAADTQYF.

The J gene is TRBJ2-7, the V gene TRBV2; TCRdb selects TRBD1, and the lack of DNA leaves this call unchecked. CDR1 is SNHLY, CDR2 FYNNEI, per germline. The length of the CDR3 is 12 residues. The CDR3 loop is CASKFTGVEQYF.

This chain uses TRBV7-2 with TRBJ2-5; the TRBD1 assignment by TCRdb is unverifiable without DNA. The CDR3 loop spans 15 amino acids. Germline V gives CDR1 SGHTA, CDR2 FQGNSA. This CDR3 is CASSLAAGAPSAQYF.

This chain uses TRBV20-1 with TRBJ2-7; TCRdb gives TRBD2 as the D gene, but with no DNA this cannot be confirmed. This CDR3 is built from 14 residues. Germline CDR1 and CDR2: DFQATT and SNEGSKA (reference sequence). CDR3 in amino acids: CSARGGLVGGGQYF.

The V and J genes are TRBV6-1 and TRBJ2-1; with no DNA, the TCRdb D assignment of TRBD2 cannot be verified. This CDR3 is 15 amino acids long. From germline, CDR1 is MNHNS and CDR2 SASEGT. The CDR3 here is CASRDWGLADNEQFF.

V gene TRBV5-1 combines with J gene TRBJ2-4; TCRdb lists TRBD1, though no DNA is available to test this call. This CDR3 comprises 14 residues. The germline V gene encodes CDR1 SGHRS and CDR2 YFSETQ. CDR3 sequence: CASSLAPGVNIQYF.

The V call is TRBV12-3 or TRBV12-4, the J call TRBJ2-3; TCRdb's D gene call, TRBD1, goes unchecked for lack of DNA. This CDR3 comprises 17 residues. CDR3 region: CASSDPMGGPSTDTQYF.

The chain employs TRBV29-1 and TRBJ2-2; TCRdb's D call, TRBD1, is unchecked because there is no DNA. Germline V CDR1 and CDR2: SQVTM, ANQGSEA. This CDR3 contains 17 residues. The CDR3 loop is CSVQAPGTGVSTGELFF.

The gene calls are TRBV6-6 and TRBJ1-1; TCRdb's D call, TRBD1, is unchecked because there is no DNA. CDR1 and CDR2 (germline): MNHNY, SVGAGI (reference sequence). This CDR3 is built from 13 residues. The CDR3 spells CASRKSGGTEAFF.

The chain couples TRBV11-3 to TRBJ2-1; TCRdb's D gene call, TRBD2, goes unchecked for lack of DNA. Germline CDR1 reads SGHNT; CDR2 reads YENEEA. This CDR3 contains 15 residues. The CDR3 sequence: CASSFSSGPYNEQFF. The full variable domain, with the rest looked up from reference TRBV11-3 and TRBJ2-1, is EAGVVQSPRYKIIEKKQPVAFWCNPISGHNTLYWYLQNLGQGPELLIRYENEEAVDDSQLPKDRFSAERLKGVDSTLKIQPAELGDSAVYLCASSFSSGPYNEQFFGPGTRLTVL.

The V call is TRBV24-1, the J call TRBJ2-1; TCRdb's D call, TRBD1, is unchecked because there is no DNA. The CDR3 is made up of 17 amino acids. The V gene's germline CDR1 is KGHDR and CDR2 SFDVKD. The CDR3 here is CATSNGGSSRSYNEQFF.

The chain joins TRBV6-5 to TRBJ1-2. The CDR3 spans 14 residues. CDR1 MNHEY and CDR2 SVGAGI come from the germline V gene. The chain's CDR3 is CASSSRAHQYGYTF.

CDR3 amino acids: CASSLGGTGVNEKLFF. This chain connects TRBV7-9 to TRBJ1-4; the TCRdb D gene call, TRBD1, has no DNA to confirm it. The germline V gene encodes CDR1 SEHNR and CDR2 FQNEAQ (reference sequence). The CDR3 sequence is 16 residues long.

This CDR3 is CASSLEVGLNEQFF. The V and J genes are TRBV7-9 and TRBJ2-1; TCRdb designates TRBD2, a call that cannot be tested without DNA. The CDR3 has 14 amino acids. Germline V gene sequence: CDR1 SEHNR, CDR2 FQNEAQ (reference sequence).

This chain joins TRBV5-1 and TRBJ2-2; the D gene TCRdb calls, TRBD1, cannot be checked with no DNA. The germline gives CDR1 SGHRS, CDR2 YFSETQ. CDR3 size: 15 residues. The CDR3 reads CASSFRDTLTGELFF.

This chain's CDR3 is CASSPQREEQFF. The chain joins TRBV18 to TRBJ2-1; the TCRdb D gene call, TRBD2, has no DNA to confirm it. The CDR3 has 12 amino acids. In germline, CDR1 is KGHSH, CDR2 LQKENI.

V usage is TRBV12-3 or TRBV12-4 and J usage is TRBJ2-2. The CDR3 sequence is 12 residues long. CDR3 sequence: CASSLNKGELFF.

V is TRBV20-1 and J is TRBJ2-1; TCRdb indicates TRBD2, and absent DNA this call remains unverified. The CDR3 is 14 amino acids. Germline V gene lookup returns CDR1 DFQATT and CDR2 SNEGSKA (reference sequence). This CDR3 is CSAKTSGVNNEQFF.

The chain recombines TRBV10-3 with TRBJ2-2; as DNA is missing, the TRBD1 call by TCRdb cannot be tested. The CDR3 consists of 16 residues. Germline V gene sequence: CDR1 ENHRY, CDR2 SYGVKD. The CDR3 spells CAISDYRDRNTGELFF.

The CDR3 loop is CSARGLRTATNEKLFF. The chain is built from TRBV20-1 and TRBJ1-4. This CDR3 contains 16 residues. Looked up from germline, CDR1 is DFQATT and CDR2 is SNEGSKA (reference sequence).

The chain uses TRBV6-2 or TRBV6-3 and TRBJ2-7; lacking DNA, the TRBD1 call made by TCRdb goes unchecked. This CDR3 has 14 residues. The germline V gene has CDR1 MNHEY and CDR2 SVGEGT. CDR3 sequence: CASTGQGGLHEQYF.

The chain joins TRBV28 to TRBJ1-6; checking the TCRdb D call of TRBD1 is not possible without DNA. Germline V CDR1 and CDR2: MDHEN, SYDVKM. The CDR3 totals 15 residues. The CDR3 loop is CASSISGTVNSPLHF.

The V gene is TRBV7-2, the J gene TRBJ2-7; TCRdb outputs TRBD1, but without DNA this stays unchecked. Germline V gives CDR1 SGHTA, CDR2 FQGNSA. CDR3 length: 14 residues. CDR3: CASSKQGKAYEQYF.

V and J are TRBV6-1 and TRBJ2-3; TCRdb's assignment of TRBD2 cannot be checked, as there is no DNA. The CDR3 has 13 amino acids. Germline V gene data show CDR1 as MNHNS and CDR2 as SASEGT. The CDR3 loop is CASKAGFPDTQYF.

The V call is TRBV7-3, the J call TRBJ2-3; TCRdb selects TRBD2, and the lack of DNA leaves this call unchecked. CDR3 length: 17 amino acids. Per the germline V gene, CDR1 is SGHTA and CDR2 is FQGTGA. CDR3 sequence reads: CASSPGLLADSTDTQYF. The full variable domain, rest sourced from reference TRBV7-3 and TRBJ2-3, is GAGVSQTPSNKVTEKGKYVELRCDPISGHTALYWYRQSLGQGPEFLIYFQGTGAADDSGLPNDRFFAVRPEGSVSTLKIQRTERGDSAVYLCASSPGLLADSTDTQYFGPGTRLTVL.

The chain uses TRBV3-1 and TRBJ2-5. Germline CDR1 is LGHDT and CDR2 is YNNKEL (reference sequence). The CDR3 contains 12 residues. The CDR3 region is CAASSLGETQYF.

This chain uses TRBV7-9 with TRBJ2-5; TCRdb's assignment of TRBD2 cannot be checked, as there is no DNA. The CDR3 is 15 residues long. Per germline, CDR1 SEHNR and CDR2 FQNEAQ (reference sequence). The CDR3 protein is CASLPLAGTQETQYF.